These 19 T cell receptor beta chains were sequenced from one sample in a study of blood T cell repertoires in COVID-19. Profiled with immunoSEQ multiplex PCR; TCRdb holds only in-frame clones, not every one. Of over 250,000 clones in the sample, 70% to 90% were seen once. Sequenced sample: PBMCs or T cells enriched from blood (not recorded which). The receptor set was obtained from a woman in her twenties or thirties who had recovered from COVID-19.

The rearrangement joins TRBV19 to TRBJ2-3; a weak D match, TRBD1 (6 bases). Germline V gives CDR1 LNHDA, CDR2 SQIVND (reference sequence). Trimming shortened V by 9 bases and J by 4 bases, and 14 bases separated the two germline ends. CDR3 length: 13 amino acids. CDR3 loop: CASVNPGADTQYF. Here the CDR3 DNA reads TGTGCCAGCGTTAACCCAGGGGCAGATACGCAGTATTTT.

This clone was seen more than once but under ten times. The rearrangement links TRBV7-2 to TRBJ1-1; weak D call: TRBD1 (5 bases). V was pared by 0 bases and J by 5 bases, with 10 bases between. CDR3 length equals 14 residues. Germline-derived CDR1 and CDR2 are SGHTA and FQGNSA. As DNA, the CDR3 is TGTGCCAGCAGCTTAGCGGGGACTGTGACTGAAGCTTTCTTT. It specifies CASSLAGTVTEAFF.

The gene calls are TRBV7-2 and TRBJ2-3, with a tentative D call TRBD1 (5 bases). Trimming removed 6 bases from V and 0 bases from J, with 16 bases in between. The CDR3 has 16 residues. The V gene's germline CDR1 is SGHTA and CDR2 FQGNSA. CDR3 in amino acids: CASSFSTPGSTDTQYF. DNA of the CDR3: TGTGCCAGCAGTTTTTCCACCCCAGGGAGCACAGATACGCAGTATTTT.

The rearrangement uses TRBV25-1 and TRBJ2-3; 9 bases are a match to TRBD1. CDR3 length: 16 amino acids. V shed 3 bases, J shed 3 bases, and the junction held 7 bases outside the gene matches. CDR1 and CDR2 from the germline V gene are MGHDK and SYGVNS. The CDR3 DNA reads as TGTGCCAGCAGTGATCTGACAGGGGGAGTTACAGATACGCAGTATTTT. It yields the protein CASSDLTGGVTDTQYF. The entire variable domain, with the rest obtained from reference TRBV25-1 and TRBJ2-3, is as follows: EADIYQTPRYLVIGTGKKITLECSQTMGHDKMYWYQQDPGMELHLIHYSYGVNSTEKGDLSSESTVSRIRTEHFPLTLESARPSHTSQYLCASSDLTGGVTDTQYFGPGTRLTVL.

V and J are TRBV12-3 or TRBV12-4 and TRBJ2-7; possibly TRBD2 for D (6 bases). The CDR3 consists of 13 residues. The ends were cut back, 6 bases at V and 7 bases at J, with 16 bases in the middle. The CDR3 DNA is TGTGCCAGCAGCCTTGGGACTGCGAAAGAGCAGTACTTC. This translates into CASSLGTAKEQYF.

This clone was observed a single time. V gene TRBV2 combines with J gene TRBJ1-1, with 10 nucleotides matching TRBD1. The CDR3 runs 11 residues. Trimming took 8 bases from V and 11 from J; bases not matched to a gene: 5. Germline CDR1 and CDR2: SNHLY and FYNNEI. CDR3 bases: TGTGCCAGCGACAGGGGGCGGATGGCTTTCTTT. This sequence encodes CASDRGRMAFF.

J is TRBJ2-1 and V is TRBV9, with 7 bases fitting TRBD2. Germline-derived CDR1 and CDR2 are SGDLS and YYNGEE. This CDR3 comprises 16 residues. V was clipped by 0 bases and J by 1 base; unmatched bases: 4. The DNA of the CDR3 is TGTGCCAGCAGCGTAGGAGGGAGGGAGTCCTACAATGAGCAGTTCTTC. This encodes CASSVGGRESYNEQFF.

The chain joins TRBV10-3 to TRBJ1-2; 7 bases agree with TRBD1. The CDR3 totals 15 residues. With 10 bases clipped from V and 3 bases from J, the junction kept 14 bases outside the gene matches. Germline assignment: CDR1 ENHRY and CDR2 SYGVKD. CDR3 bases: TGTGCCACGAAAGAGGGAGGACAGGACTACTATGGCTACACCTTC. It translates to CATKEGGQDYYGYTF.

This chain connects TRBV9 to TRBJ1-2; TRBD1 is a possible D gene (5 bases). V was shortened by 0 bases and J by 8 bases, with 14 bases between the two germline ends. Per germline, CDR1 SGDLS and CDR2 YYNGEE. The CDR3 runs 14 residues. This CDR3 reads CASSVGGGTAGYTF. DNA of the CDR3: TGTGCCAGCAGCGTAGGGGGGGGTACGGCGGGCTACACCTTC.

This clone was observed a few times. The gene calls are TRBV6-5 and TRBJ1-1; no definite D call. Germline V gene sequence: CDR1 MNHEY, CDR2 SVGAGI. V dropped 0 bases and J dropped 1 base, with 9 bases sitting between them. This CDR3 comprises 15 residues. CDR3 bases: TGTGCCAGCAGTTACTCGATTAACGGGAACACTGAAGCTTTCTTT. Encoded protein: CASSYSINGNTEAFF.

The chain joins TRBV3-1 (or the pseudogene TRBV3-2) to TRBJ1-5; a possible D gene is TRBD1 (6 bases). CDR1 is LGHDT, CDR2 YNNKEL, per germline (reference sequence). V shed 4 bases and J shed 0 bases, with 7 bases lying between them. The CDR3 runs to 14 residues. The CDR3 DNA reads TGTGCCAGCAGCCGACAGGATAGCAATCAGCCCCAGCATTTT. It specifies CASSRQDSNQPQHF.

This CDR3 reads CASSLARDEAAPGELFF. The CDR3 bases are TGTGCCAGCAGTTTGGCGCGGGACGAGGCAGCCCCCGGGGAGCTGTTTTTT. The chain links TRBV27 to TRBJ2-2, with D maybe TRBD2 (6 bases). Trimming removed 3 bases from V and 6 bases from J, with 20 bases in between. The CDR3 extends over 17 amino acids. Per the germline V gene, CDR1 is MNHEY and CDR2 is SMNVEV (reference sequence).

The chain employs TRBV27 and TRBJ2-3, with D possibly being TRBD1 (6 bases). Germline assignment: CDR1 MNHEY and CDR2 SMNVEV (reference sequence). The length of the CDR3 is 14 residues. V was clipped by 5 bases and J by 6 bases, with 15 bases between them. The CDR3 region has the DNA TGTGCCAGCAGTCTAGGACAGAGTGGGGATACGCAGTATTTT. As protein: CASSLGQSGDTQYF.

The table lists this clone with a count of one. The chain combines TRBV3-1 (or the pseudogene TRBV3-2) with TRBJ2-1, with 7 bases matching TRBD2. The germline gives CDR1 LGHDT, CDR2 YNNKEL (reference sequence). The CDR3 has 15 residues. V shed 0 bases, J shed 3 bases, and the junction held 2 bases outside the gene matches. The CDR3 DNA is TGTGCCAGCAGCCAAGACAGCGGGAACTACAATGAGCAGTTCTTC. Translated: CASSQDSGNYNEQFF.

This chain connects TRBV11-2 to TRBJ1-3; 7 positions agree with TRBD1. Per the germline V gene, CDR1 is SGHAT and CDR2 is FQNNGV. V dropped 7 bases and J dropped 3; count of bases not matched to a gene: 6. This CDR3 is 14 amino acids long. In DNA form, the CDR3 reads TGTGCCAGCACCCGACAGGGCCTTGGAAACACCATATATTTT. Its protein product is CASTRQGLGNTIYF.

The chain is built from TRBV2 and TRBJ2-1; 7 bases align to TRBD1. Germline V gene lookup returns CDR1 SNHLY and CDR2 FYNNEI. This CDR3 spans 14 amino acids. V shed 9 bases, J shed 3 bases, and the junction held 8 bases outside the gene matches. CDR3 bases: TGTGCCAGTTTACCCTGGGACAGCTACAATGAGCAGTTCTTC. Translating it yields CASLPWDSYNEQFF.

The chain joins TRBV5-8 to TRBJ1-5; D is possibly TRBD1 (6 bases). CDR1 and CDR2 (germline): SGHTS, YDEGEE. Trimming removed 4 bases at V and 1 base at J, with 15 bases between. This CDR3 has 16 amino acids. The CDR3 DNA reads TGTGCCAGCAGCCGGGGAGGGGGTGGAAGCAATCAGCCCCAGCATTTT. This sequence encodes CASSRGGGGSNQPQHF.

The CDR3 nucleotides read TGTGCCAGCAGTGAAGCCGTAGTGAGCACAGATACGCAGTATTTT. Translated: CASSEAVVSTDTQYF. The chain uses TRBV6-1 and TRBJ2-3; the D is unclear. Germline assignment: CDR1 MNHNS and CDR2 SASEGT. The CDR3 contains 15 residues. V dropped 0 bases and J dropped 0 bases, with 7 bases sitting between them.

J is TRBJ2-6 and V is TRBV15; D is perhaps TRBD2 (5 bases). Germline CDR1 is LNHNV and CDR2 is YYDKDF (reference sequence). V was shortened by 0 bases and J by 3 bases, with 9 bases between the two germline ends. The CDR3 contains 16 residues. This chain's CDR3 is CATSRDPRVGANVLTF. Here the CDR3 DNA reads TGTGCCACCAGCAGAGATCCGAGGGTTGGGGCCAACGTCCTGACTTTC. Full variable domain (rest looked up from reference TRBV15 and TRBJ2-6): DAMVIQNPRYQVTQFGKPVTLSCSQTLNHNVMYWYQQKSSQAPKLLFHYYDKDFNNEADTPDNFQSRRPNTSFCFLDIRSPGLGDTAMYLCATSRDPRVGANVLTFGAGSRLTVL.